The entry that follows covers one T cell receptor (beta chain) sequence. Its matching antigen is unknown. These data are taken from a study of cytotoxic CD8 clonotypes in ibrutinib-treated CLL. Study-wide background: Productive templates averaged about 230,000 per sample, and productive rearrangements 85,000 to 100,000. General study findings and limits: Private clonotypes, not public ones, expanded at ibrutinib response.

Germline CDR1 is LNHDA and CDR2 is SQIVND (reference sequence). There are 12 residues in the CDR3. The V end lost 4 bases, the J end lost 9 bases, and 10 bases lay between the germline ends. TCR beta library input comprised roughly 1.8 micrograms of genomic DNA from cryopreserved PBMCs. A 1 in 200,000 to 1 in 1 million T cell depth was the sequencing target. Data came from immunoSEQ multiplex PCR; TCRdb stores just in-frame clones and leaves some out. Seen here are 60,000 to 65,000 clones, approximately 57% observed once, and the top ten hold under 15%. This sequence originates from a human donor with chronic lymphocytic leukemia. The chain employs TRBV19 and TRBJ1-5; D possibly corresponds to TRBD1 (6 bases). This sample comprised PBMCs, obtained after 12 months of ibrutinib treatment. CDR3 in DNA: TGTGCCAGTAGTACAGGGGCTCGGCCCCAGCATTTT. It translates to CASSTGARPQHF.